Listed below are T cell receptor beta chains from one sample, sequenced in a study of cytomegalovirus exposure and HLA in healthy donors. Measured with immunoSEQ multiplex PCR; TCRdb has only the in-frame clones, and not every one. The top ten clones hold 2% to 2.5% of a sample with roughly 150,000 clones, 70% to 80% of them seen once. Material for sequencing was PBMCs. These receptors all come from a man aged 45 to 65 in good health and CMV-seropositive. The CDR3 runs from the conserved cysteine through the conserved F or W. D genes are given only for firm matches. Size is stated for part of the rows, as once, few or many counts, or as a class when the clone is expanded.

clone_size	d_call	j_call	v_call	cdr3_aa	cdr3_nt
-	-	TRBJ2-6	TRBV7-2	CASSLGPWAVHSGANVLTF	TGTGCCAGCAGCTTAGGCCCCTGGGCAGTCCACTCTGGGGCCAACGTCCTGACTTTC
-	TRBD1	TRBJ1-1	TRBV7-2	CASSMGQGATEAFF	TGTGCCAGCAGCATGGGACAGGGTGCAACTGAAGCTTTCTTT
-	TRBD1	TRBJ1-4	TRBV7-2	CASSSFSRTGGGEKLFF	TGTGCCAGCAGCTCATTTTCCCGGACAGGGGGCGGTGAAAAACTGTTTTTT
-	-	TRBJ2-1	TRBV5-1	CASSLAMDSQGNEQFF	TGCGCCAGCAGCTTGGCCATGGACAGTCAGGGCAATGAGCAGTTCTTC
-	TRBD2	TRBJ2-7	TRBV19	CASSIQGITSGTYEQYF	TGTGCCAGTAGTATTCAAGGGATAACTAGCGGAACCTACGAGCAGTACTTC
-	-	TRBJ2-2	TRBV19	CASSMSAGVGELFF	TGTGCCAGCAGTATGTCGGCGGGCGTCGGGGAGCTGTTTTTT
-	TRBD1	TRBJ1-6	TRBV5-1	CASSPGQGNSPLHF	TGCGCCAGCAGCCCGGGACAGGGTAATTCACCCCTCCACTTT
few	TRBD1	TRBJ2-1	TRBV19	CASSEPGQGDNEQFF	TGTGCCAGTAGCGAACCGGGACAGGGCGACAATGAGCAGTTCTTC
-	-	TRBJ1-1	TRBV29-1	CSVGAGNTEAFF	TGCAGCGTTGGGGCAGGGAACACTGAAGCTTTCTTT
-	-	TRBJ2-7	TRBV19	CASSIGGRFDEQYF	TGTGCCAGTAGTATAGGGGGGCGATTTGACGAGCAGTACTTC
-	TRBD1	TRBJ1-4	TRBV5-1	CASSLSGTGVGEKLFF	TGCGCCAGCAGCCTTTCGGGGACAGGGGTTGGCGAAAAACTGTTTTTT
-	-	TRBJ2-5	TRBV9	CASSVFSGVSETQYF	TGTGCCAGCAGCGTTTTTTCCGGGGTGTCAGAGACCCAGTACTTC
-	-	TRBJ2-2	TRBV7-3	CASSPLRSGGLTGELFF	TGTGCCAGCAGCCCACTCCGGTCCGGGGGGCTCACCGGGGAGCTGTTTTTT
-	-	TRBJ2-2	TRBV7-3	CASSLMGGTGELFF	TGTGCCAGCAGCTTAATGGGAGGCACCGGGGAGCTGTTTTTT
-	TRBD2	TRBJ2-1	TRBV6-4	CASSEGTSAEQFF	TGTGCCAGCAGTGAAGGGACTAGTGCTGAGCAGTTCTTC
-	TRBD2	TRBJ2-7	TRBV5-1	CASSRDKGGGALEQYF	TGCGCCAGCAGCCGGGATAAGGGCGGGGGGGCCCTCGAGCAGTACTTC
-	TRBD1	TRBJ2-1	TRBV7-6	CASSTRQGLRNEQFF	TGTGCCAGCAGTACAAGACAGGGGTTAAGGAATGAGCAGTTCTTC
-	-	TRBJ1-3	TRBV4-2	CASSQDTGLENTIYF	TGTGCCAGCAGCCAAGATACGGGTCTTGAAAACACCATATATTTT
-	-	TRBJ1-6	TRBV19	CASTSGGVGNSPLHF	-
-	TRBD2	TRBJ2-1	TRBV27	CASSLVGGGSMRDEQFF	TGTGCCAGCAGTTTGGTAGGTGGCGGGAGCATGAGGGATGAGCAGTTCTTC
-	-	TRBJ1-6	TRBV6-5	CASSYSGAGNNSPLHF	TGTGCCAGCAGTTACTCAGGCGCAGGAAATAATTCACCCCTCCACTTT
-	TRBD2	TRBJ2-7	TRBV19	CASREGHSVYEQYF	TGTGCCAGTCGGGAGGGACATTCCGTCTACGAGCAGTACTTC
-	-	TRBJ2-3	TRBV30	CAWSLGAGDTQYF	TGTGCCTGGAGTTTGGGGGCTGGAGATACGCAGTATTTT
-	-	TRBJ1-2	TRBV9	CASSVAEDPGGYGYTF	TGTGCCAGCAGCGTAGCTGAGGACCCCGGCGGGTATGGCTACACCTTC
-	-	TRBJ1-4	TRBV15	CATSVGGMREKLFF	TGTGCCACCAGCGTCGGGGGGATGAGGGAAAAACTGTTTTTT
-	-	TRBJ2-7	TRBV7-9	CASSSAGAGGSYEQYF	TGTGCCAGCAGCTCCGCTGGGGCAGGCGGCTCCTACGAGCAGTACTTC
-	-	TRBJ2-1	TRBV6-5	CASSYGWVTGNEQFF	TGTGCCAGCAGTTACGGCTGGGTAACGGGCAATGAGCAGTTCTTC
-	TRBD2	TRBJ2-7	TRBV9	CASSVEAGGLSYEQYF	TGTGCCAGCAGCGTAGAAGCGGGGGGACTCTCCTACGAGCAGTACTTC
-	TRBD2	TRBJ2-1	TRBV18	CASSPHGTSGGSSYNEQFF	TGTGCCAGCTCACCCCACGGGACTAGCGGGGGCAGCTCCTACAATGAGCAGTTCTTC
-	-	TRBJ1-2	TRBV5-4	CASSLEGLYYGYTF	TGTGCCAGCAGCTTGGAAGGACTCTACTATGGCTACACCTTC
-	TRBD1	TRBJ2-3	TRBV10-3	CAIRGVPGQGASDTQYF	TGTGCCATCAGAGGTGTTCCGGGACAGGGGGCATCGGATACGCAGTATTTT
-	TRBD2	TRBJ2-1	TRBV6-5	CASTPSGGTEQFF	TGTGCCAGCACCCCTAGCGGGGGCACTGAGCAGTTCTTC
once	TRBD1	TRBJ2-6	TRBV11-2	CASSTGTGGLAGANVLTF	TGTGCCAGCAGCACCGGGACAGGGGGCCTAGCTGGGGCCAACGTCCTGACTTTC
-	-	TRBJ1-1	TRBV4-1	CASSLGERNTEAFF	TGCGCCAGCAGCCTCGGAGAGAGGAACACTGAAGCTTTCTTT
-	-	TRBJ1-2	TRBV19	CASSMARQAPHYGYTF	TGTGCCAGTAGTATGGCTCGGCAGGCCCCCCACTATGGCTACACCTTC
-	TRBD1	TRBJ1-2	TRBV9	CASSSGQGEWYGYTF	TGTGCCAGCAGCTCCGGACAGGGGGAATGGTATGGCTACACCTTC
-	TRBD1	TRBJ2-5	TRBV5-1	CASSLVGGASIETQYF	TGCGCCAGCAGCTTGGTAGGGGGCGCGTCCATAGAGACCCAGTACTTC